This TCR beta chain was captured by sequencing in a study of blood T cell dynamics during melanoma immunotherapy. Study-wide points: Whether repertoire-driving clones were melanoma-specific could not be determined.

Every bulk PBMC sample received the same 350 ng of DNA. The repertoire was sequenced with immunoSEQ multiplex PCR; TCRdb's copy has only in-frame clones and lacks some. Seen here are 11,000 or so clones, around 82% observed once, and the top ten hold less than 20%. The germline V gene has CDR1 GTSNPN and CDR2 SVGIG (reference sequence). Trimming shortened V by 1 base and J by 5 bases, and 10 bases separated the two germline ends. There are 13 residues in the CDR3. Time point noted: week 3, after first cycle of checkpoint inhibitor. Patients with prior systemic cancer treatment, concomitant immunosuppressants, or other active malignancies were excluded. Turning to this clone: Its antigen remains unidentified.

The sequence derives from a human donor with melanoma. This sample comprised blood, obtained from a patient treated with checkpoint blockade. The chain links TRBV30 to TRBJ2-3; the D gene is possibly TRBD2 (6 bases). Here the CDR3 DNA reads TGTGCCTGGAGTGGCGCGGGAATAGATACGCAGTATTTT. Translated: CAWSGAGIDTQYF.